This TCR beta chain was identified in a study of blood T cell repertoires in COVID-19. Authors' methods: Reference gene primer amplification gave estimated nucleated cell counts. Here immunoSEQ multiplex PCR was the method, and the copy in TCRdb shows in-frame clones only, minus some. V, J and clone size reflect that table, while D and trimming were determined from the DNA. The data show approximately 220,000 clones, with around 85% seen just once and roughly 20% held by the top ten. Symptom resolution, clearance, or two negative PCRs marked donors in Cohort 3 as recovered. V dropped 5 bases and J dropped 7 bases, with 11 bases sitting between them. This CDR3 spans 12 amino acids.

The specimen sequenced was PBMCs or T cells enriched from blood (not recorded which). J is TRBJ1-2 and V is TRBV12-3 or TRBV12-4; tentatively, D is TRBD1 (5 bases). The sequence came from a man aged 35 to 55 who had recovered from COVID-19. Here the CDR3 reads CASSVGGIGYTF. In DNA form, the CDR3 reads TGTGCCAGCAGTGTCGGGGGGATTGGCTACACCTTC.